The 24 T cell receptor beta chains reported below all come from one sample, sequenced in a study of OX40 agonist ivuxolimab in advanced cancers. Measured with immunoSEQ multiplex PCR; TCRdb has only the in-frame clones, and not every one. The data show roughly 90,000 clones, with about 87% seen just once and just under 0.8% held by the top ten. The sample was CD4+ or CD8+ T cells sorted from blood, taken in a trial of the OX40 agonist ivuxolimab. The source of these receptors is an adult with an advanced solid tumor such as melanoma, head and neck, liver or kidney cancer.

The rearrangement uses TRBV11-1 and TRBJ2-6; D ambiguous. Looked up from germline, CDR1 is SGHAT and CDR2 is FQDESV (reference sequence). Trimming left V 1 base short and J 0 bases short, with 10 bases between. The CDR3 totals 17 residues. The CDR3 here is CASSLVGGSSGANVLTF. Here the CDR3 DNA reads TGTGCCAGCAGCTTAGTGGGCGGCAGCTCTGGGGCCAACGTCCTGACTTTC.

V and J are TRBV6-6 and TRBJ1-5, with TRBD1 identical over 9 bases. The CDR3 covers 14 residues. V lost 7 bases and J lost 7; bases outside the gene matches: 8. Per the germline V gene, CDR1 is MNHNY and CDR2 is SVGAGI (reference sequence). The CDR3 bases are TGTGCCAGCACCTCCGGGACAGGGAAGCAGCCCCAGCATTTT. This codes for CASTSGTGKQPQHF.

The chain uses TRBV7-9 and TRBJ2-1, with a possible D match to TRBD2 (6 bases). Trimming removed 5 bases from V and 0 bases from J, with 11 bases in between. This CDR3 has 15 residues. Germline loops: CDR1 SEHNR, CDR2 FQNEAQ (reference sequence). The CDR3 is CASSPAGSSYNEQFF. The CDR3 nucleotides read TGTGCCAGCAGCCCCGCGGGGAGCTCCTACAATGAGCAGTTCTTC.

The chain couples TRBV7-2 to TRBJ1-5; D is ambiguous. V lost 5 bases and J lost 6, with 14 bases in between. Per germline, CDR1 SGHTA and CDR2 FQGNSA. The CDR3 totals 14 residues. In nucleotides, the CDR3 is TGTGCCAGCAGCCGTCCGGGCCCGGTTCAGCCCCAGCATTTT. This codes for CASSRPGPVQPQHF.

In its sample, this clone was seen once. The rearrangement joins TRBV6-5 to TRBJ2-7; 9 bases fit TRBD1. Germline CDR1 and CDR2: MNHEY and SVGAGI. The length of the CDR3 is 15 residues. The V segment lost 0 bases and the J segment 7 bases; nucleotides outside the gene matches: 7. The CDR3 nucleotides read TGTGCCAGCAGTTACTCCGCGGACAGGGGAGGTGAGCAGTACTTC. Its translation is CASSYSADRGGEQYF.

V usage is TRBV2 and J usage is TRBJ1-2; D uncertain. Trimming removed 7 bases at V and 0 bases at J, with 6 bases between. Germline CDR1 and CDR2: SNHLY and FYNNEI. The CDR3 contains 12 residues. DNA for the CDR3: TGTGCCAGCAATCCTTCTAACTATGGCTACACCTTC. It codes for CASNPSNYGYTF.

The rearrangement joins TRBV28 to TRBJ1-1; D gene ambiguous. Germline-derived CDR1 and CDR2 are MDHEN and SYDVKM. This CDR3 comprises 12 residues. V was clipped by 4 bases and J by 4 bases, with 7 bases between them. CDR3: CASSSTTTEAFF. DNA of the CDR3: TGTGCCAGCAGTTCGACGACCACTGAAGCTTTCTTT. Based on the CDR3 plus reference TRBV28 and TRBJ1-1, the full variable domain is DVKVTQSSRYLVKRTGEKVFLECVQDMDHENMFWYRQDPGLGLRLIYFSYDVKMKEKGDIPEGYSVSREKKERFSLILESASTNQTSMYLCASSSTTTEAFFGQGTRLTVV.

The chain uses TRBV7-9 and TRBJ2-5, with D perhaps TRBD1 (6 bases). This CDR3 region has 13 residues. V was shortened by 5 bases and J by 4 bases, with 11 bases between the two germline ends. The V gene's germline CDR1 is SEHNR and CDR2 FQNEAQ (reference sequence). This chain's CDR3 is CASSAEQGETQYF. The CDR3 coding sequence is TGTGCCAGCAGCGCCGAACAGGGAGAGACCCAGTACTTC.

The genes are TRBV11-2 and TRBJ2-1; D gene uncertain. The CDR3 runs 15 residues. The germline V gene has CDR1 SGHAT and CDR2 FQNNGV. Deletions cut 1 base from V and 6 bases from J, with 13 bases between. CDR3 coding DNA: TGTGCCAGCAGCTTAGGGCCGGGCCAGCTCAATGAGCAGTTCTTC. This translates into CASSLGPGQLNEQFF. The whole variable domain, remainder taken from reference TRBV11-2 and TRBJ2-1, is EAGVAQSPRYKIIEKRQSVAFWCNPISGHATLYWYQQILGQGPKLLIQFQNNGVVDDSQLPKDRFSAERLKGVDSTLKIQPAKLEDSAVYLCASSLGPGQLNEQFFGPGTRLTVL.

V is TRBV30 and J is TRBJ1-6; tentatively, D is TRBD1 (5 bases). In germline, CDR1 is GTSNPN, CDR2 SVGIG (reference sequence). This CDR3 region has 15 residues. Trimming removed 8 bases at V and 5 bases at J, with 19 bases between. Here the CDR3 reads CAHQTVKWNNSPLHF. The CDR3 DNA is TGTGCCCACCAGACAGTAAAGTGGAATAATTCACCCCTCCACTTT.

The chain uses TRBV19 and TRBJ2-5; TRBD2 is a possible D gene (5 bases). The CDR3 has 15 residues. The germline CDR1 and CDR2 sequences are LNHDA and SQIVND (reference sequence). V dropped 5 bases and J dropped 5 bases, with 18 bases sitting between them. CDR3 residues: CASSGRLPGPETQYF. As DNA, the CDR3 is TGTGCCAGTAGTGGGAGACTTCCAGGTCCCGAGACCCAGTACTTC.

The genes are TRBV10-1 and TRBJ1-3, with 8 bases lining up with TRBD1. Per the germline V gene, CDR1 is WNHNN and CDR2 is SYGVQD (reference sequence). CDR3 length equals 13 residues. V trimming: 11 bases; J trimming: 1 base; junction bases outside the gene matches: 4. CDR3 sequence reads: CASQGVSGNTIYF. CDR3 bases: TGCGCCTCACAGGGGGTTTCTGGAAACACCATATATTTT.

V and J are TRBV7-6 and TRBJ2-7; unclear D gene. CDR1 is SGHVS and CDR2 is FNYEAQ in the germline V gene. The V gene lost 1 base and the J gene lost 3 bases, with 7 bases spanning the gap. The CDR3 runs to 13 residues. The CDR3 nucleotides are TGTGCCAGCAGCTTAGGGCAGGACTACGAGCAGTACTTC. Its protein is CASSLGQDYEQYF. Drawing the rest from reference TRBV7-6 and TRBJ2-7, the complete variable domain is GAGVSQSPRYKVTKRGQDVALRCDPISGHVSLYWYRQALGQGPEFLTYFNYEAQQDKSGLPNDRFSAERPEGSISTLTIQRTEQRDSAMYRCASSLGQDYEQYFGPGTRLTVT.

V usage is TRBV15 and J usage is TRBJ1-2; 7 positions match TRBD1. Trimming cost V 0 bases and J 2 bases; bases outside gene matches: 15. This CDR3 is 19 amino acids long. Per the germline V gene, CDR1 is LNHNV and CDR2 is YYDKDF (reference sequence). CDR3 coding DNA: TGTGCCACCAGCAGAGAGAGGAATATTCCGGGACAGTCGAACTATGGCTACACCTTC. This codes for CATSRERNIPGQSNYGYTF.

The chain carries TRBV10-3 and TRBJ1-2; possible D gene TRBD1, 6 bases. Between the trimmed V and J ends, which lost 4 bases and 8 bases, there was a span of 14 bases. The CDR3 totals 13 residues. CDR1 is ENHRY and CDR2 is SYGVKD in the germline V gene. Here the CDR3 reads CAISGLSGDGYTF. The CDR3 DNA sequence: TGTGCCATCAGTGGGTTGTCAGGGGACGGCTACACCTTC.

This chain links TRBV30 with TRBJ2-2, with D possibly being TRBD2 (6 bases). Germline lookup yields CDR1 GTSNPN and CDR2 SVGIG (reference sequence). This CDR3 has 15 residues. V was trimmed by 2 bases and J by 6 bases, leaving 16 bases between them. CDR3 coding DNA: TGTGCCTGGAGTCGGGGATTTATAGCGGCCGGGGAGCTGTTTTTT. It codes for CAWSRGFIAAGELFF.

The V and J genes are TRBV28 and TRBJ2-1; D is unresolved. Germline V gene lookup returns CDR1 MDHEN and CDR2 SYDVKM. The CDR3 runs 11 residues. Trimming took off 4 bases at V and 4 bases at J, with 2 bases between the two ends. The CDR3 coding sequence is TGTGCCAGCAGTTCTTACAATGAGCAGTTCTTC. Amino acid sequence: CASSSYNEQFF. Looking up the rest from reference TRBV28 and TRBJ2-1 gives the full variable domain: DVKVTQSSRYLVKRTGEKVFLECVQDMDHENMFWYRQDPGLGLRLIYFSYDVKMKEKGDIPEGYSVSREKKERFSLILESASTNQTSMYLCASSSYNEQFFGPGTRLTVL.

The V and J genes are TRBV9 and TRBJ1-4; no firm D call. The CDR3 extends over 15 amino acids. Trimming stripped 0 bases from V and 5 bases from J, with 11 bases between. CDR1 is SGDLS, CDR2 YYNGEE, per germline. The CDR3 reads CASSVDFQKNEKLFF. The CDR3 DNA reads as TGTGCCAGCAGCGTAGATTTTCAGAAAAATGAAAAACTGTTTTTT.

The V call is TRBV7-2, the J call TRBJ2-1, with D perhaps matching TRBD1 (5 bases). The ends were cut back, 1 base at V and 1 base at J, with 8 bases in the middle. In germline, CDR1 is SGHTA, CDR2 FQGNSA. CDR3 length equals 15 residues. This CDR3 is CASSLGGRSYNEQFF. The CDR3 region has the DNA TGTGCCAGCAGCTTAGGGGGCAGATCCTACAATGAGCAGTTCTTC.

The chain joins TRBV28 to TRBJ1-2; no clear D. Germline V gene lookup returns CDR1 MDHEN and CDR2 SYDVKM. The CDR3 extends over 13 amino acids. Trimming cost V 3 bases and J 1 base, with 6 bases left between them. For the CDR3, the DNA is TGTGCCAGCAGTTTGGGCAATAACTATGGCTACACCTTC. It codes for CASSLGNNYGYTF.

This chain uses TRBV28 with TRBJ2-7, with 9 bases matching TRBD1. The V gene end was trimmed by 3 bases and the J gene end by 5 bases; junction bases not matched to a gene: 5. CDR3 length: 14 residues. Per germline, CDR1 MDHEN and CDR2 SYDVKM. CDR3: CASSFSTGGHEQYF. The CDR3 DNA reads as TGTGCCAGCAGTTTTTCGACAGGGGGACACGAGCAGTACTTC. The variable domain in full, completed from reference TRBV28 and TRBJ2-7, reads DVKVTQSSRYLVKRTGEKVFLECVQDMDHENMFWYRQDPGLGLRLIYFSYDVKMKEKGDIPEGYSVSREKKERFSLILESASTNQTSMYLCASSFSTGGHEQYFGPGTRLTVT.

The rearrangement joins TRBV28 to TRBJ1-2; TRBD1 matches at 10 bases. The germline V gene has CDR1 MDHEN and CDR2 SYDVKM. This CDR3 has 14 amino acids. V dropped 5 bases and J dropped 7; count of bases not matched to a gene: 7. The CDR3 spells CASSPGTGELGYTF. The CDR3 DNA reads TGTGCCAGCAGTCCCGGGACAGGGGAACTTGGCTACACCTTC.

This sequence joins TRBV7-9 and TRBJ2-5; 8 bases map to TRBD2. Germline V CDR1 and CDR2: SEHNR, FQNEAQ (reference sequence). This CDR3 has 14 residues. The V gene end was trimmed by 5 bases and the J gene end by 5 bases; junction bases not matched to a gene: 7. The CDR3 nucleotides are TGTGCCAGCAGCCGTCGGGGGGGTGCTGAGACCCAGTACTTC. Translation: CASSRRGGAETQYF. The full variable domain, with the rest looked up from reference TRBV7-9 and TRBJ2-5, is DTGVSQNPRHKITKRGQNVTFRCDPISEHNRLYWYRQTLGQGPEFLTYFQNEAQLEKSRLLSDRFSAERPKGSFSTLEIQRTEQGDSAMYLCASSRRGGAETQYFGPGTRLLVL.

The chain has TRBV4-3 and TRBJ1-1; maybe TRBD1 (5 bases). Trimming took off 0 bases at V and 0 bases at J, with 11 bases between the two ends. Germline lookup yields CDR1 LGHNA and CDR2 YSLEER. The CDR3 loop spans 16 amino acids. The CDR3 DNA reads as TGCGCCAGCAGCCAAGATCGGCGGACACTGAACACTGAAGCTTTCTTT. It specifies CASSQDRRTLNTEAFF.